Included here is one T cell receptor beta chain sequence, with context. Its antigen is still unknown. The naive CD8 subset, CD45RO-negative cells positively selected for CCR7, excluded terminally differentiated effector memory CD45RA+ cells. Here immunoSEQ multiplex PCR was the method, and the copy in TCRdb shows in-frame clones only, minus some. In the table there are roughly 1,800,000 clones, about 95% of which are singletons. This sample stems from a study of shared clonotypes between healthy human individuals. Study outcomes and limitations: A generally larger estimated richness was seen in naive subsets than in memory subsets. Blood was the sole source, and tissue repertoires probably differ.

The CDR3 totals 13 residues. Trimming took off 1 base at V and 4 bases at J, with 8 bases between the two ends. The germline gives CDR1 MGHDK, CDR2 SYGVNS. This receptor was identified in a man between 18 and 29 years old in good health. Material for sequencing was naive CD8+ T cells sorted from blood. The rearrangement uses TRBV25-1 and TRBJ2-7, with D unclear. CDR3 DNA sequence: TGTGCCAGCAGTGAATCAGGCACTTACGAGCAGTACTTC. This gives the protein CASSESGTYEQYF.